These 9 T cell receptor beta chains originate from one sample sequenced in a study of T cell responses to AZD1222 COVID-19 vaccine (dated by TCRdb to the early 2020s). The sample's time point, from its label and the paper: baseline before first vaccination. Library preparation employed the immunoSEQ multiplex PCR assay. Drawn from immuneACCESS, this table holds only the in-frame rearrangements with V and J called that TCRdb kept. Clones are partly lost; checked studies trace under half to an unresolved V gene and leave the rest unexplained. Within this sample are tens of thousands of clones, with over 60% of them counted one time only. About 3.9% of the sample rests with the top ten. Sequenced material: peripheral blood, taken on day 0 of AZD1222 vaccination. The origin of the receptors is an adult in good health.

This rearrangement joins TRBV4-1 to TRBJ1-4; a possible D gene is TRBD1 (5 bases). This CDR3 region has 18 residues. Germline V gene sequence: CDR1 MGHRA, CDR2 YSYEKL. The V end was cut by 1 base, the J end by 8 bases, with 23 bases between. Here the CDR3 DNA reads TGCGCCAGCAGCCAAGTTGCCGGGGGAGGGGACGTGTTAGAAAAACTGTTTTTT. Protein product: CASSQVAGGGDVLEKLFF.

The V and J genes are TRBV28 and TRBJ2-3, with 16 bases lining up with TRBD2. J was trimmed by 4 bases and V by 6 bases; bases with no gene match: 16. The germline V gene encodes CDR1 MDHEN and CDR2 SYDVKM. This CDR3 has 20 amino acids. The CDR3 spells CASRTLPGLAGGPSADTQYF. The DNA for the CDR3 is TGTGCCAGCAGAACTCTACCGGGACTAGCGGGGGGGCCCTCGGCAGATACGCAGTATTTT.

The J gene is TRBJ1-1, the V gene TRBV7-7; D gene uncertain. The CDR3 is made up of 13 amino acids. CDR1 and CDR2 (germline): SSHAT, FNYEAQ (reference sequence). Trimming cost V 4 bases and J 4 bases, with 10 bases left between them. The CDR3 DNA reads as TGTGCCAGCAGCTCGAGGGTAGGCACTGAAGCTTTCTTT. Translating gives CASSSRVGTEAFF.

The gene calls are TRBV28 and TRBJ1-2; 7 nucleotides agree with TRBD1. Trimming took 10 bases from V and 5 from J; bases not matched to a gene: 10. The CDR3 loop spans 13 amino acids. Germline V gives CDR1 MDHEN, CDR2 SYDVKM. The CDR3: CATHTDRIYGYTF. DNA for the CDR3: TGTGCCACCCATACGGACAGGATATATGGCTACACCTTC.

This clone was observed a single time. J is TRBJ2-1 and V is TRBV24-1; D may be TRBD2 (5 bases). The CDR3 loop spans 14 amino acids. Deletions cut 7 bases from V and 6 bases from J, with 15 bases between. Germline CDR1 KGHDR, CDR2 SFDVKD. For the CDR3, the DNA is TGTGCCACCAGGAGGAGCGGTCCCGTCAATGAGCAGTTCTTC. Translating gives CATRRSGPVNEQFF.

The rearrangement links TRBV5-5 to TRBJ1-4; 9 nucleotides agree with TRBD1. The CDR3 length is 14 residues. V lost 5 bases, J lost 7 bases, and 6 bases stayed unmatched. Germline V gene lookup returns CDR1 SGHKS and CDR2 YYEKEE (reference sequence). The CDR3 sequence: CASRAGQGSEKLFF. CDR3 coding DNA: TGTGCCAGCAGGGCGGGACAGGGTAGTGAAAAACTGTTTTTT.

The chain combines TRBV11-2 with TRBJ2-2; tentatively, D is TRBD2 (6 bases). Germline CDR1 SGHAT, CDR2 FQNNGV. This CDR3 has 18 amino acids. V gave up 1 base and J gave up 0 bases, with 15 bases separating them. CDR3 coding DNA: TGTGCCAGCAGCTTAGGGGACTGGACGGCTGCGAACACCGGGGAGCTGTTTTTT. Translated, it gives CASSLGDWTAANTGELFF.

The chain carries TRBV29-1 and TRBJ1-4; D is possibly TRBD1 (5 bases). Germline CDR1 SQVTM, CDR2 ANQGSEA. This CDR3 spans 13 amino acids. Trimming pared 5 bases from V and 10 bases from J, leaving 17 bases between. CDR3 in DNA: TGCAGCGTTCACTGGGACCTCGAGGCAAAACTGTTTTTT. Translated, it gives CSVHWDLEAKLFF.

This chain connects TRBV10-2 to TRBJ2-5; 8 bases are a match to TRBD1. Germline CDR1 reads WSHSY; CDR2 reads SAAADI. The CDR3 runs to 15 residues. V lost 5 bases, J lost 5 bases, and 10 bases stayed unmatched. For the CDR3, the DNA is TGCGCCAGCAGTCCCCTGGGACAGGCGACGGAGACCCAGTACTTC. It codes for CASSPLGQATETQYF.